This TCR beta chain was found in a study of cytomegalovirus exposure and HLA in healthy donors. Germline-derived CDR1 and CDR2 are MDHEN and SYDVKM. This CDR3 comprises 15 residues. Trimming cost V 5 bases and J 2 bases; bases outside gene matches: 6. As concerns this clone: Its antigen is not known.

Study results and limitations: A later analysis found first-cohort TCR clusters tended to co-occur in the 130 or so validation repertoires. Rare TCR sequences predominated, though certain public TCRs were found in many donors.

Only in-frame clones appear in the TCRdb table, and some are missing; sequencing was by immunoSEQ multiplex PCR. The table includes tens of thousands of clones, 93% detected once. The chain uses TRBV28 and TRBJ2-3; 8 bases are shared with TRBD1. The sequence was collected from a woman aged 25 to 39 in good health and CMV-seronegative. The source material was PBMCs. CDR3 sequence (DNA): TGTGCCAGCAGTGGGACAGGTAAACCCACAGATACGCAGTATTTT. It translates to CASSGTGKPTDTQYF.